A single sample is the source of the 14 T cell receptor beta chains below, sequenced in a study of blood T cell repertoires in COVID-19. This table comes from immunoSEQ multiplex PCR, and its TCRdb copy is limited to in-frame clones, with some not included. The table shows under 200,000 clones, with roughly 82% occurring only once. Input material: PBMCs or T cells enriched from blood (not recorded which). The receptor set was obtained from a man aged 35-49 years with acute COVID-19.

The chain recombines TRBV5-5 with TRBJ1-1; D is unclear. Germline assignment: CDR1 SGHKS and CDR2 YYEKEE (reference sequence). The CDR3 is 15 amino acids. The germline V and J ends were trimmed by 5 bases and 0 bases, with 14 bases remaining between them. The DNA of the CDR3 is TGTGCCAGCAGTCTGAGGCGGGTCATGAACACTGAAGCTTTCTTT. As protein: CASSLRRVMNTEAFF. The full variable domain, in which reference TRBV5-5 and TRBJ1-1 provide the parts outside the CDR3, is DAGVTQSPTHLIKTRGQQVTLRCSPISGHKSVSWYQQVLGQGPQFIFQYYEKEERGRGNFPDRFSARQFPNYSSELNVNALLLGDSALYLCASSLRRVMNTEAFFGQGTRLTVV.

The chain recombines TRBV4-2 with TRBJ2-5; 9 nucleotides match TRBD1. V trimming: 6 bases; J trimming: 3 bases; junction bases outside the gene matches: 5. The CDR3 sequence is 14 residues long. Germline CDR1 is LGHNA and CDR2 is YNFKEQ. CDR3 residues: CASRGRDREETQYF. In DNA, the CDR3 is TGTGCCAGCAGGGGCCGGGACAGGGAAGAGACCCAGTACTTC.

The chain uses TRBV27 and TRBJ2-5; TRBD1 is a possible D gene (5 bases). Germline lookup yields CDR1 MNHEY and CDR2 SMNVEV (reference sequence). V dropped 4 bases and J dropped 7 bases, with 22 bases sitting between them. CDR3 length: 16 residues. CDR3 protein: CASSYRTGSYLGTQYF. In nucleotides, the CDR3 is TGTGCCAGCAGTTATCGAACAGGATCATATCTCGGGACCCAGTACTTC.

The rearrangement joins TRBV9 to TRBJ2-1; 10 positions agree with TRBD2. J gave up 10 bases and V 0 bases, and 7 bases lay outside the gene matches. The CDR3 loop spans 15 amino acids. Germline V gene lookup returns CDR1 SGDLS and CDR2 YYNGEE. The CDR3 region has the DNA TGTGCCAGCAGCGTAGTAGCGGGAGGAGGTTACGAGCAGTTCTTC. Residues: CASSVVAGGGYEQFF.

The chain carries TRBV15 and TRBJ2-7, with 8 bases fitting TRBD2. In germline, CDR1 is LNHNV, CDR2 YYDKDF (reference sequence). V shed 5 bases and J 7 bases; nucleotides not matched to a gene: 10. There are 14 residues in the CDR3. The CDR3 region has the DNA TGTGCCACCAGCTCCTATGAAGCGGGAGCGGAGCAGTACTTC. Encoded protein: CATSSYEAGAEQYF.

The rearrangement uses TRBV4-1 and TRBJ2-3; 8 bases align to TRBD2. Germline V gives CDR1 MGHRA, CDR2 YSYEKL. This CDR3 spans 16 amino acids. J lost 5 bases, V lost 1 base, and 8 bases had no gene match. The CDR3 loop reads CASSQGTGGKKDTQYF. CDR3 DNA: TGCGCCAGCAGCCAAGGAACGGGAGGGAAAAAAGATACGCAGTATTTT.

This clone was seen once. The chain combines TRBV3-1 (or the pseudogene TRBV3-2) with TRBJ1-3; D remains unclear. V was pared by 0 bases and J by 4 bases, with 10 bases between. CDR3 length equals 15 residues. Germline loops: CDR1 LGHDT, CDR2 YNNKEL (reference sequence). Here the CDR3 DNA reads TGTGCCAGCAGCCAAGATCGAGGAAGAGGAAACACCATATATTTT. It yields the protein CASSQDRGRGNTIYF.

This rearrangement joins TRBV7-2 to TRBJ1-4, with 8 bases identical to TRBD1. V was clipped by 3 bases and J by 7 bases; unmatched bases: 7. This CDR3 is 15 amino acids long. CDR1 is SGHTA, CDR2 FQGNSA, per germline. CDR3 sequence (DNA): TGTGCCAGCAGCTTCAAACAGGGGGGAAGTGAAAAACTGTTTTTT. This translates into CASSFKQGGSEKLFF.

This clone occurred a few times. The genes are TRBV7-2 and TRBJ1-2; 7 bases map to TRBD1. V lost 5 bases and J lost 4; bases outside the gene matches: 7. The CDR3 has 14 amino acids. Per the germline V gene, CDR1 is SGHTA and CDR2 is FQGNSA. CDR3: CASSQGGLGYGYTF. The CDR3 DNA reads as TGTGCCAGCAGCCAGGGGGGACTTGGCTATGGCTACACCTTC. Based on the CDR3 plus reference TRBV7-2 and TRBJ1-2, the full variable domain is GAGVSQSPSNKVTEKGKDVELRCDPISGHTALYWYRQSLGQGLEFLIYFQGNSAPDKSGLPSDRFSAERTGGSVSTLTIQRTQQEDSAVYLCASSQGGLGYGYTFGSGTRLTVV.

The V gene is TRBV5-1, the J gene TRBJ1-6; 7 bases are a match to TRBD1. The CDR3 runs to 16 residues. V dropped 4 bases and J dropped 5; count of bases not matched to a gene: 9. CDR1 is SGHRS and CDR2 is YFSETQ in the germline V gene. CDR3 DNA: TGCGCCAGCAGCCCCACGTGGACAGGCAATAATTCACCCCTCCACTTT. Translating gives CASSPTWTGNNSPLHF.

This clone has a handful of counts. CDR3 sequence (DNA): TGTGCCAGCCAGGGGTACGAGCAGTACTTC. Its protein product is CASQGYEQYF. The chain combines TRBV28 with TRBJ2-7; D is perhaps TRBD1 (6 bases). This CDR3 has 10 amino acids. Looked up from germline, CDR1 is MDHEN and CDR2 is SYDVKM. V was pared by 8 bases and J by 4 bases, with 6 bases between.

The chain uses TRBV7-2 and TRBJ1-1; 9 positions agree with TRBD1. The length of the CDR3 is 16 residues. Germline V lookup: CDR1 SGHTA, CDR2 FQGNSA. V dropped 3 bases and J dropped 3; count of bases not matched to a gene: 8. CDR3 sequence reads: CASSLGQGRIYTEAFF. Here the CDR3 DNA reads TGTGCCAGCAGCTTGGGACAGGGACGTATCTACACTGAAGCTTTCTTT. Full variable domain (missing parts from reference TRBV7-2 and TRBJ1-1): GAGVSQSPSNKVTEKGKDVELRCDPISGHTALYWYRQSLGQGLEFLIYFQGNSAPDKSGLPSDRFSAERTGGSVSTLTIQRTQQEDSAVYLCASSLGQGRIYTEAFFGQGTRLTVV.

The V gene is TRBV24-1, the J gene TRBJ2-7; 12 bases agree with TRBD2. The CDR3 is 18 amino acids. Germline CDR1 and CDR2: KGHDR and SFDVKD. J gave up 4 bases and V 4 bases, and 13 bases lay outside the gene matches. The CDR3, as DNA: TGTGCCACCAGTGACAGGACTAGCGGGGAAAGGGGCGTATACGAGCAGTACTTC. Its protein is CATSDRTSGERGVYEQYF.

The rearrangement uses TRBV11-3 and TRBJ2-7; perhaps TRBD2 as D (6 bases). Trimming removed 5 bases at V and 3 bases at J, with 29 bases between. Germline-derived CDR1 and CDR2 are SGHNT and YENEEA. The CDR3 length is 19 residues. As DNA, the CDR3 is TGTGCCAGCAGCCCCCGGGACGGGGCGGGGCCCCCCGAGGTCTACGAGCAGTACTTC. Protein product: CASSPRDGAGPPEVYEQYF.